A selection of T cell receptor beta chains follows, all from one sample in a study of blood T cells in healthy people across ages. One entry per CDR3 protein results from TCRdb running MiXCR on the 5' RACE reads. This sample has fewer than 2,000,000 distinct CDR3 sequences, with around 42% found just once. Sequencing input: blood. The receptors originated from a human donor in good health. Both conserved end residues are trimmed from each CDR3.

cdr3_aa,v_call
ASSWEAEAF,TRBV7-9
ASSVGMGARPTAPLH,TRBV9
ASSLSGTSGNNEQF,TRBV7-9
SVEDLQDEAEAF,TRBV29-1
ASSPGTSGMYEQY,TRBV2
ASGKRADGYT,TRBV12-3/TRBV12-4
SAYTLSASETQY,TRBV20-1
SAIEGPGGNGYT,TRBV20-1
ASNLRPGQGAETEAF,TRBV5-1
ASSPSGQGTEQY,TRBV18
ASRTPDYIINTDTQY,TRBV6-2/TRBV6-3
SADQGINNSPLH,TRBV20-1
ASGLTGEKETQY,TRBV7-8
ASSQEGSGGFTEAF,TRBV4-1
ASSLIGTPGELF,TRBV7-3
ASSQEQGVYEQY,TRBV4-1
ASSYRTGDGQPQH,TRBV7-2
SVEEAGRPDTQY,TRBV29-1
ASSEVSGAGENEKLF,TRBV6-1
ASSDLPGGGYEQY,TRBV3-1
AGTQTGRNTEAF,TRBV9
ASSQLTDYGYT,TRBV3-1
ASSVVRETQY,TRBV11-2
ASSVRTGGSGANVLT,TRBV9
ASSLGNSYYEQY,TRBV27
ASRTGQATYNEQF,TRBV19
ASSMLEGRGYYGYT,TRBV7-2
ASSPNTGTPFYGYT,TRBV28
ASSDSNLPTDTQY,TRBV6-4
ASTRTDGFNNQPQH,TRBV6-2/TRBV6-3
ASMRGGGDTQY,TRBV6-1
ASSELPTGEQY,TRBV2
ASSLFIGTGANGYT,TRBV5-6
ASSLGGRGLDGYT,TRBV7-2
ASSSGLNNEQF,TRBV7-3
ASLRGDGTEAF,TRBV18
SARDWEGLSSYEQY,TRBV20-1
ASSLFSPPGTDTQY,TRBV12-3/TRBV12-4